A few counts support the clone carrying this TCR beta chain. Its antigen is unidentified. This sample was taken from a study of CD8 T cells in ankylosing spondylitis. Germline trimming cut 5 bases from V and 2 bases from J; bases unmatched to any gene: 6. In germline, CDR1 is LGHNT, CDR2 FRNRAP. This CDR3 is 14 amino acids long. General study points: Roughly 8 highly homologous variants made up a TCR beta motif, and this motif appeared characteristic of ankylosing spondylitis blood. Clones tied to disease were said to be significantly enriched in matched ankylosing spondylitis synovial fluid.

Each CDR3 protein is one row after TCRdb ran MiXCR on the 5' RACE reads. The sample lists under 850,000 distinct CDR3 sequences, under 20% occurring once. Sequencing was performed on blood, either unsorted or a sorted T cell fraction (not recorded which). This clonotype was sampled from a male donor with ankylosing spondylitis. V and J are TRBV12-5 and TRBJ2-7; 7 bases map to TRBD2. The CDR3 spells CASGNPGGAYEQYF. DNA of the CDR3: TGTGCTAGTGGTAACCCGGGGGGAGCCTACGAGCAGTACTTC. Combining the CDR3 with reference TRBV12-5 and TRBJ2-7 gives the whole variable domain DARVTQTPRHKVTEMGQEVTMRCQPILGHNTVFWYRQTMMQGLELLAYFRNRAPLDDSGMPKDRFSAEMPDATLATLKIQPSEPRDSAVYFCASGNPGGAYEQYFGPGTRLTVT.